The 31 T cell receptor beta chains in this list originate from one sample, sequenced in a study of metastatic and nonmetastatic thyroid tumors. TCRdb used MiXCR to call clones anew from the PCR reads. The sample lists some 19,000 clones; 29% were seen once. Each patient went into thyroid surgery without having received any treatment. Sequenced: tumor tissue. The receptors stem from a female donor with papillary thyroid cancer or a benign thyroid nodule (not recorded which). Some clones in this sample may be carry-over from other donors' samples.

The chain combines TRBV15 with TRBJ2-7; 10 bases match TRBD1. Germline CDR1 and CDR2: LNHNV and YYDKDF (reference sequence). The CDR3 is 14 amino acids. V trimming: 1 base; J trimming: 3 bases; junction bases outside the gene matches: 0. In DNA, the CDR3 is TGTGCCACCAGCAGAGGGACAGGGGGCTACGAGCAGTACTTC. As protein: CATSRGTGGYEQYF.

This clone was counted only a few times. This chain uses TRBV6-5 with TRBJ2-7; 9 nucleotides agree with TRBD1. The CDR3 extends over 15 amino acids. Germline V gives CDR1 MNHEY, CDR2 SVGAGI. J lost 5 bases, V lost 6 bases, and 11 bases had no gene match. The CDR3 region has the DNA TGTGCCAGCAGCATATCCGGGACAGGGTGGGACGAGCAGTACTTC. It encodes CASSISGTGWDEQYF.

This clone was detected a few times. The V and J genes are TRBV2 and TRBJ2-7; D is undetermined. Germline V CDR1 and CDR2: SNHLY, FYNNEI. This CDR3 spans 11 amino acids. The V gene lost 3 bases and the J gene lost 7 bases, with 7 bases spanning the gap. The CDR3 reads CASSETLEQYF. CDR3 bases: TGTGCCAGCAGTGAGACGCTAGAGCAGTACTTC.

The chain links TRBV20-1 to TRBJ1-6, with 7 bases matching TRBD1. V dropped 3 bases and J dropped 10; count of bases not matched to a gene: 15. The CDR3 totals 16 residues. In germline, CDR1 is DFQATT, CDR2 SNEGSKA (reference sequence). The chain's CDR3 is CSARVQGRAGSSPLHF. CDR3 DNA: TGCAGTGCTAGGGTACAGGGGAGGGCAGGTAGCTCACCCCTCCACTTT.

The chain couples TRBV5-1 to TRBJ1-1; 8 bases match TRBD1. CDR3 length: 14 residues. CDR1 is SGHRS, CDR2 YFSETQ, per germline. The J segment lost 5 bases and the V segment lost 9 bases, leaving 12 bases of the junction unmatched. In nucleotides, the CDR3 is TGCGCCACTCGGACAGGGCGCGAGGAAACTGAAGCTTTCTTT. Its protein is CATRTGREETEAFF.

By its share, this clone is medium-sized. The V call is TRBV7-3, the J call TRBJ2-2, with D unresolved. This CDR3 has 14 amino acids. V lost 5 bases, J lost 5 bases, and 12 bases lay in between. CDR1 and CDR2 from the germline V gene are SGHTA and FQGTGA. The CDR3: CASSLSQTTGELFF. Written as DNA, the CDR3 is TGTGCCAGCAGCCTATCGCAGACTACCGGGGAGCTGTTTTTT.

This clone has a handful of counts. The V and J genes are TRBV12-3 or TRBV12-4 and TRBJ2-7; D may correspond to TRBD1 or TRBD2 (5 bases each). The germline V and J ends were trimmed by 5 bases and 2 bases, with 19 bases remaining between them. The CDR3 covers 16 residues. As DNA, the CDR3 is TGTGCCAGCAGTGGACCCCCGCAGGGAGCAGCCTACGAGCAGTACTTC. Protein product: CASSGPPQGAAYEQYF.

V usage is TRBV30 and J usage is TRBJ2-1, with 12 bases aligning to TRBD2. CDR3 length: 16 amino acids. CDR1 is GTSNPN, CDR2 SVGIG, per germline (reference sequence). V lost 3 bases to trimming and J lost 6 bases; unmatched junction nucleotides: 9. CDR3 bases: TGTGCCTGGAGGGGCCCACTAGCGGGAGGCATCAATGAGCAGTTCTTC. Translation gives CAWRGPLAGGINEQFF.

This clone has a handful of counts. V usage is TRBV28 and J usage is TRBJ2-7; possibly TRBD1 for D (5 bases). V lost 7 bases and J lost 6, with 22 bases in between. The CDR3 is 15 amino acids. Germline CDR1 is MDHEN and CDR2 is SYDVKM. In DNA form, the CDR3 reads TGTGCCAGCACCTTAGCAGGGTCTCGTTATGCCGAGCAGTACTTC. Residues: CASTLAGSRYAEQYF.

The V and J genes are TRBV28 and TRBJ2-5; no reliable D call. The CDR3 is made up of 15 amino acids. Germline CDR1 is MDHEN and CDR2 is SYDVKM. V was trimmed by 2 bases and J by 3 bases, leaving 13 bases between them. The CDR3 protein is CASSLRRIEKETQYF. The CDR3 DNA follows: TGTGCCAGCAGTTTACGGCGGATTGAAAAAGAGACCCAGTACTTC.

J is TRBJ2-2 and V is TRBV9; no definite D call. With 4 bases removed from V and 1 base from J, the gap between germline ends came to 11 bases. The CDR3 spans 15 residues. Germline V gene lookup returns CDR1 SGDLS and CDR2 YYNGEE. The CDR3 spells CASSPRQLNTGELFF. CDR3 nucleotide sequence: TGTGCCAGCAGCCCACGACAACTGAACACCGGGGAGCTGTTTTTT. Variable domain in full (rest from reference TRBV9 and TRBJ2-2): DSGVTQTPKHLITATGQRVTLRCSPRSGDLSVYWYQQSLDQGLQFLIQYYNGEERAKGNILERFSAQQFPDLHSELNLSSLELGDSALYFCASSPRQLNTGELFFGEGSRLTVL.

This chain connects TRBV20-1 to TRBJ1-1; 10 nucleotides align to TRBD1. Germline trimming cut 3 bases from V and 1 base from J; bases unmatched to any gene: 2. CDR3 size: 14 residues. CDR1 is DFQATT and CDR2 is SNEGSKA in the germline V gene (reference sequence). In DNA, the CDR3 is TGCAGTGCTAGGGGGACAGGGGCGAACACTGAAGCTTTCTTT. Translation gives CSARGTGANTEAFF.

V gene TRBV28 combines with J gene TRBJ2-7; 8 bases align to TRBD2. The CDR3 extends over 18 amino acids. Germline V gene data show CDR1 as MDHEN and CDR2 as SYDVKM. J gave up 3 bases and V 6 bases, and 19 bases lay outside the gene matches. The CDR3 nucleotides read TGTGCCAGCAGGCTGGCAGGGAGTCCGGCGGGGGGCAACTACGAGCAGTACTTC. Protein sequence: CASRLAGSPAGGNYEQYF.

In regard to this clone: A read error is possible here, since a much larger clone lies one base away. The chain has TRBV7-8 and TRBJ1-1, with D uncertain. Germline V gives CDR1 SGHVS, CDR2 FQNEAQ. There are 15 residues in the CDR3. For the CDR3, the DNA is TGTGCCAGCAGCATCCTTTGGCGGGAAAGCAGTGAAGCTCTCTTT. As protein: CASSILWRESSEALF.

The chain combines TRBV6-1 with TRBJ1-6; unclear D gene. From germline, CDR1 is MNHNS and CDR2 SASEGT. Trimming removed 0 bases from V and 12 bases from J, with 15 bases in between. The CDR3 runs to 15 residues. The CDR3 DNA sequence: TGTGCCAGCAGTGAAGCGCTTGGCGCTCGGGGACCCCTCCACTTT. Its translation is CASSEALGARGPLHF.

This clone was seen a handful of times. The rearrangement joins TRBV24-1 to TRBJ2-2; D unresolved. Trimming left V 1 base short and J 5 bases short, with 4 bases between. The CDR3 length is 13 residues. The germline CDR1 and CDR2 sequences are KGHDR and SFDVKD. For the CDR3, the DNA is TGTGCCACCAGTGATTTTGGTACCGGGGAGCTGTTTTTT. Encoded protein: CATSDFGTGELFF.

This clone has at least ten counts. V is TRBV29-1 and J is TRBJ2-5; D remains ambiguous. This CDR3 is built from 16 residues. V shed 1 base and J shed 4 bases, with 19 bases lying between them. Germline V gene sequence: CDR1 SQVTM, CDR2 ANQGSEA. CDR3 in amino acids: CSVEATAFGRAETQYF. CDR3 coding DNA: TGCAGCGTTGAAGCCACGGCGTTTGGTAGGGCAGAGACCCAGTACTTC. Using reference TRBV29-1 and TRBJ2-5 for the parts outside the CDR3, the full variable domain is SAVISQKPSRDICQRGTSLTIQCQVDSQVTMMFWYRQQPGQSLTLIATANQGSEATYESGFVIDKFPISRPNLTFSTLTVSNMSPEDSSIYLCSVEATAFGRAETQYFGPGTRLLVL.

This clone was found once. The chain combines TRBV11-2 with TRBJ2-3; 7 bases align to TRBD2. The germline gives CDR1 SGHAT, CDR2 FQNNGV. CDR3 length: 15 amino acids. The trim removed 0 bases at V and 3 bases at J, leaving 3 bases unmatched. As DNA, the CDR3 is TGTGCCAGCAGCTTAGACGTCGGGGGGACAGATACGCAGTATTTT. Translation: CASSLDVGGTDTQYF. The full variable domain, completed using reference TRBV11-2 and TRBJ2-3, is EAGVAQSPRYKIIEKRQSVAFWCNPISGHATLYWYQQILGQGPKLLIQFQNNGVVDDSQLPKDRFSAERLKGVDSTLKIQPAKLEDSAVYLCASSLDVGGTDTQYFGPGTRLTVL.

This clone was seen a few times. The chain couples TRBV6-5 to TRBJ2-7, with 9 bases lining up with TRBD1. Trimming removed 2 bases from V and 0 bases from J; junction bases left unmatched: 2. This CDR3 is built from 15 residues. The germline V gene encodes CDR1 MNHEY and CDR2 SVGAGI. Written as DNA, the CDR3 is TGTGCCAGCAGTTACGGGACAGGGAGCTCCTACGAGCAGTACTTC. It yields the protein CASSYGTGSSYEQYF.

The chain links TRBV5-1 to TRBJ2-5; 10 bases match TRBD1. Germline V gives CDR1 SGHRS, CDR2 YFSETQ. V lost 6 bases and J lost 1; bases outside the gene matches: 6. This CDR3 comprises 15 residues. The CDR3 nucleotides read TGCGCCAGCAAGTCGACAGGGGGCTTCCAAGAGACCCAGTACTTC. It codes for CASKSTGGFQETQYF.

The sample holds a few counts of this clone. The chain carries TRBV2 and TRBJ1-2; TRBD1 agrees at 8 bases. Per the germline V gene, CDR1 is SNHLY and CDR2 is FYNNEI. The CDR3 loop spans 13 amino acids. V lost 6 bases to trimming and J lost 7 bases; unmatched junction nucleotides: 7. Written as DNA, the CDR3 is TGTGCCAGCAGAGGACAGGGTTTCTCTGGCTACACCTTC. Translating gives CASRGQGFSGYTF.

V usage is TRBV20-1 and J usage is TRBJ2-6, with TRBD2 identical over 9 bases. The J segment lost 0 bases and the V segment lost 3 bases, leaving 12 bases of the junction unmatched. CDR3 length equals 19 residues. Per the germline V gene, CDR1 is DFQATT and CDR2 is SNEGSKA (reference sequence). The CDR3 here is CSASRVAGALNSGANVLTF. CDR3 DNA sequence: TGCAGTGCTAGTCGGGTAGCGGGGGCCCTCAACTCTGGGGCCAACGTCCTGACTTTC.

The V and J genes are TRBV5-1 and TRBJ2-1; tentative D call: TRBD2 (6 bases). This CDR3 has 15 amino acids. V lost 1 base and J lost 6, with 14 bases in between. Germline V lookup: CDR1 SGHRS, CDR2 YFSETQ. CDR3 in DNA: TGCGCCAGCAGCTTGTCCGGGAGCTATTGCAATGAGCAGTTCTTC. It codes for CASSLSGSYCNEQFF. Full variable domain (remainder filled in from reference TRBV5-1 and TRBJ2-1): KAGVTQTPRYLIKTRGQQVTLSCSPISGHRSVSWYQQTPGQGLQFLFEYFSETQRNKGNFPGRFSGRQFSNSRSEMNVSTLELGDSALYLCASSLSGSYCNEQFFGPGTRLTVL.

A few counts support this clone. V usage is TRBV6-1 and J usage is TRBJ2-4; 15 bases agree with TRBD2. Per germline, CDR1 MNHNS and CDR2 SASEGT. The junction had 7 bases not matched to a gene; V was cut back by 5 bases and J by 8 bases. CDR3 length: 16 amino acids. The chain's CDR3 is CASSRTSGGATDIQYF. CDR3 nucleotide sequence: TGTGCCAGCAGTCGGACTAGCGGGGGGGCCACGGACATTCAGTACTTC.

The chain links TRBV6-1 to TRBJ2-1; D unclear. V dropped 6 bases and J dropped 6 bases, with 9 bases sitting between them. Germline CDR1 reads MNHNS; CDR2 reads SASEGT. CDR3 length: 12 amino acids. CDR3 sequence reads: CASSLYSNEQFF. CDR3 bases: TGTGCCAGCAGCCTTTACAGCAATGAGCAGTTCTTC.

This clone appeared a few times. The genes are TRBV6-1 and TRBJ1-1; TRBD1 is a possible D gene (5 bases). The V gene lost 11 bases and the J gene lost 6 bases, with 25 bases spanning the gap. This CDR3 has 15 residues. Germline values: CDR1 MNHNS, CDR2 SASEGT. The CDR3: CAVEGWRALGSEAFF. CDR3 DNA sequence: TGTGCCGTAGAGGGGTGGAGAGCATTGGGGTCTGAAGCTTTCTTT.

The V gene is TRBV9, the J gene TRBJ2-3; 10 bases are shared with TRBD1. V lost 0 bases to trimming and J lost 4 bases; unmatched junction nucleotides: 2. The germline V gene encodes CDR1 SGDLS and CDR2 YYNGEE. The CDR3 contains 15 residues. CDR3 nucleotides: TGTGCCAGCAGCGTAGCCGGGACAGGGGCAGATACGCAGTATTTT. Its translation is CASSVAGTGADTQYF. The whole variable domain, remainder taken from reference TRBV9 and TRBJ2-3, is DSGVTQTPKHLITATGQRVTLRCSPRSGDLSVYWYQQSLDQGLQFLIQYYNGEERAKGNILERFSAQQFPDLHSELNLSSLELGDSALYFCASSVAGTGADTQYFGPGTRLTVL.

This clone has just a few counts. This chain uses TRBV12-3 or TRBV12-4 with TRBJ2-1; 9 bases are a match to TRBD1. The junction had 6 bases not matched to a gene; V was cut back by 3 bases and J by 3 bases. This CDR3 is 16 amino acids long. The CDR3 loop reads CASSFSLGQGYNEQFF. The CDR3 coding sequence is TGTGCCAGCAGTTTTTCTCTGGGACAGGGCTACAATGAGCAGTTCTTC.

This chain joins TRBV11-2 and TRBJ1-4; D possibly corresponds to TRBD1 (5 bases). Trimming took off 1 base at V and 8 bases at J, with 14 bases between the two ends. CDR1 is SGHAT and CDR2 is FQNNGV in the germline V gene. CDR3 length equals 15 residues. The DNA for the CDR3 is TGTGCCAGCAGCTTAGTCTGGGGGATACGCGAAAAACTGTTTTTT. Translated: CASSLVWGIREKLFF.

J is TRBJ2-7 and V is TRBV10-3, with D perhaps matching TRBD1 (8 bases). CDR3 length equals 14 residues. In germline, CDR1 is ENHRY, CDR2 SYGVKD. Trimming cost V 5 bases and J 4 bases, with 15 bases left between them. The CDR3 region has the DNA TGTGCCATCAGTCTAGACAGGGGAGGGTACGAGCAGTACTTC. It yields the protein CAISLDRGGYEQYF.

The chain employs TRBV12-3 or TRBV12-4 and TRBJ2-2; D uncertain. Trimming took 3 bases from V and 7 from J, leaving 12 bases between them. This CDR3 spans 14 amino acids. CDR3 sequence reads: CASSFPTGNGELFF. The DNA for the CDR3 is TGTGCCAGCAGTTTTCCGACGGGCAACGGGGAGCTGTTTTTT.